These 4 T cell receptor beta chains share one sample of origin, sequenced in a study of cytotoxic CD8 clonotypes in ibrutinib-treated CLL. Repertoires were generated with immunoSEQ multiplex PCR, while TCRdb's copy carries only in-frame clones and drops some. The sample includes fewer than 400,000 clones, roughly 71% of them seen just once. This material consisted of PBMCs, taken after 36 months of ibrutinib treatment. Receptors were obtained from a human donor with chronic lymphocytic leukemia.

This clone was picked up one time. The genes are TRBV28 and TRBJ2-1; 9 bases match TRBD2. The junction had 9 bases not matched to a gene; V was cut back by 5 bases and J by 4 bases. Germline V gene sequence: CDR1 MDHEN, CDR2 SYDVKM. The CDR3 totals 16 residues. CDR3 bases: TGTGCCAGCAGTCAGGTAGGGCTAGCGGGGTACAATGAGCAGTTCTTC. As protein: CASSQVGLAGYNEQFF.

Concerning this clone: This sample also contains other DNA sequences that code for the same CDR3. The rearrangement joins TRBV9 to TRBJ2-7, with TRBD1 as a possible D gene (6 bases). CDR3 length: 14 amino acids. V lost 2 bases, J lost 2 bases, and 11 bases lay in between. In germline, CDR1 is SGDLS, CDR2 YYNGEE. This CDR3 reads CASSVGRGPYEQYF. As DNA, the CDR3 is TGTGCCAGCAGCGTCGGCAGGGGACCCTACGAGCAGTACTTC.

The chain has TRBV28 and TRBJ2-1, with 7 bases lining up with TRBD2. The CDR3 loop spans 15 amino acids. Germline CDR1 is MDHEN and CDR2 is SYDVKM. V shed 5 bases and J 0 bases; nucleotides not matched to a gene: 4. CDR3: CASSPSGGSYNEQFF. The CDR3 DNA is TGTGCCAGCAGTCCATCGGGAGGCTCCTACAATGAGCAGTTCTTC.

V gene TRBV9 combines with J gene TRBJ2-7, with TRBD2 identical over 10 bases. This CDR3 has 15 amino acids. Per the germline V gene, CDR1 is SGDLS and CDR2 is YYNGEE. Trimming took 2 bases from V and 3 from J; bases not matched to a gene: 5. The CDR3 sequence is CASSVGTSEYYEQYF. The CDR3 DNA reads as TGTGCCAGCAGCGTGGGGACTAGCGAATACTACGAGCAGTACTTC.